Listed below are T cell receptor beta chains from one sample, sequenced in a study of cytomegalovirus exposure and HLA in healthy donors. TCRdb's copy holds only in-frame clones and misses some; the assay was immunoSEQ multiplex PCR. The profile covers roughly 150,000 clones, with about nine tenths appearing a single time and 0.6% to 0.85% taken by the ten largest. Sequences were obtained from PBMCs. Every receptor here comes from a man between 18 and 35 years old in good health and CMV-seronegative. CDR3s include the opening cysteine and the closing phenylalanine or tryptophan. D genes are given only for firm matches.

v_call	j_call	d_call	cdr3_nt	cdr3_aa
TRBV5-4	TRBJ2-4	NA	TGTGCCAGCAGCTCGGAGCGCGGAAACATTCAGTACTTC	CASSSERGNIQYF
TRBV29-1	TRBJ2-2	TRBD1	TGCAGCGTTGGAGTTACAGGGGGTTTCGCCGGGGAGCTGTTTTTT	CSVGVTGGFAGELFF
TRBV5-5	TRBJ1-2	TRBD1	TGTGCCAGCAGCTTTTCCCCGGGACAGGTCTATGGCTACACCTTC	CASSFSPGQVYGYTF
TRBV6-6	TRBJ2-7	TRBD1	TGTGCCAGCACCCTGACAGGGCCGCACGAGCAGTACTTC	CASTLTGPHEQYF
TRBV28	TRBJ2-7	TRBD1	TGTGCCAGCAGTTCGTCCGGGACAGGGCCCTACGAGCAGTACTTC	CASSSSGTGPYEQYF
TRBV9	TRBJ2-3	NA	TGTGCCAGCAGCGTCAGGGTATCAGATACGCAGTATTTT	CASSVRVSDTQYF
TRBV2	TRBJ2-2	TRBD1	TGTGCCAGCAGCACCCGACAGGGGGCAGGCACCGGGGAGCTGTTTTTT	CASSTRQGAGTGELFF
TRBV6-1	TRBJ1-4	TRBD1	TGTGCCAGCAGTGATTTTAGGAGACAGGGTAATGAAAAACTGTTTTTT	CASSDFRRQGNEKLFF
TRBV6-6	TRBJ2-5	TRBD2	TGTGCCAGCAGGAGTAGCGGGGGTTCGCTGGAGACCCAGTACTTC	CASRSSGGSLETQYF
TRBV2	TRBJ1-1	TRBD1	TGTGCCAGCGGCAGGGGGTGGAACACTGAAGCTTTCTTT	CASGRGWNTEAFF
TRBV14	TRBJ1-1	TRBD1	TGTGCCAGCAGCCTTCGGACAGGGGGCATCGGCACTGAAGCTTTCTTT	CASSLRTGGIGTEAFF
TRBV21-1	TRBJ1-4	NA	TGTGCCAGCAGCAAAGTCCCGACTAATGAAAAACTGTTTTTT	CASSKVPTNEKLFF
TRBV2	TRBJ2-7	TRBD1	TGTGCCAGCAAGAGCGGGACAGGGCCCTACCGCAACAGATGGTTATACTTC	CASKSGTGPYRNRWLYF
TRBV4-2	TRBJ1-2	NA	TGTGCCAGCAGCCAGGATCGACAGCTCTATGGCTACACCTTC	CASSQDRQLYGYTF
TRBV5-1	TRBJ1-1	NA	TGCGCCAGCAGCCTTGGCCAGTCAAGCAGGGATAACACTGAAGCTTTCTTT	CASSLGQSSRDNTEAFF
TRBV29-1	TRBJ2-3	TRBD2	TGCAGCGTTAGCGGGGCTAGCACAGATACGCAGTATTTT	CSVSGASTDTQYF
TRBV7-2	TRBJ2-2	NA	TGTGCCAGCAGCTTAGTTAAGAGCAGGGCTATGAACACCGGGGAGCTGTTTTTT	CASSLVKSRAMNTGELFF
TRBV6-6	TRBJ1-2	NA	TGTGCCAGCAGTTACCTCGGGAACGAATTGGTCTATGGCTACACCTTC	CASSYLGNELVYGYTF
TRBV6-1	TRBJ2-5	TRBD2	TGTGCCACCTCTAGCGGGGGCCAAGAGACCCAGTACTTC	CATSSGGQETQYF
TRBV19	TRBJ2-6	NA	TGTGCCAGTGAGGCGGGGCTACTCAGCTCTGGGGCCAACGTCCTGACTTTC	CASEAGLLSSGANVLTF
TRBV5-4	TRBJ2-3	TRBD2	TGTGCCAGCACCGGGAGGGGCACAGATACGCAGTATTTT	CASTGRGTDTQYF
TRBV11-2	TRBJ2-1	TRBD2	TGTGCCAGCAGCTTAGCACTAGCGGGAAGAAAAATGCAGCAGTTCTTC	CASSLALAGRKMQQFF